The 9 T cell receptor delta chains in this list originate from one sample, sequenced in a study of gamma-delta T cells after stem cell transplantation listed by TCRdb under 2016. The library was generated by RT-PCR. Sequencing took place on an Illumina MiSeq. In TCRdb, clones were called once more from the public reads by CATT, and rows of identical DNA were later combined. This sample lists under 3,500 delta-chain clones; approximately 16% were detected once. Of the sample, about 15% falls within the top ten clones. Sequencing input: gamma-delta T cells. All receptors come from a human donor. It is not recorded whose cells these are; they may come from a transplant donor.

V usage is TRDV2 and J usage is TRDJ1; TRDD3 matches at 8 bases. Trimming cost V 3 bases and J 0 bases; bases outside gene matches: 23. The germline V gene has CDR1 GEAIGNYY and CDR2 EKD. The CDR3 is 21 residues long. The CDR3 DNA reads TGTGCCTGTGACTCCATAGTACTGGGGGGTCAGAGGGATCCTTACACCGATAAACTCATCTTT. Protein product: CACDSIVLGGQRDPYTDKLIF.

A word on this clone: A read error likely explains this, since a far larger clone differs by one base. This CDR3 reads CACDTITVADRGNKTDKLIF. In DNA, the CDR3 is TGTGCCTGTGACACGATAACAGTAGCCGACCGAGGGAATAAAACCGATAAACTCATCTTT. The rearrangement uses TRDV2 and TRDJ1; D not certain. Trimming left V 1 base short and J 2 bases short, with 28 bases between. The CDR3 loop spans 20 amino acids. The germline CDR1 and CDR2 sequences are GEAIGNYY and EKD.

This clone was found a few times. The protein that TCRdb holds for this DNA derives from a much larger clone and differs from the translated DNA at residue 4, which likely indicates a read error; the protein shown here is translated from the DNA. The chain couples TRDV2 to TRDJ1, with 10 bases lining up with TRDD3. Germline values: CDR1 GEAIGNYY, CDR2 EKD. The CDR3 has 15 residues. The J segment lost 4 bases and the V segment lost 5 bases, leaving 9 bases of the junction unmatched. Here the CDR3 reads CACGTLGDNGDKLIF. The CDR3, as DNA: TGTGCCTGTGGCACGCTGGGGGATAACGGCGATAAACTCATCTTT.

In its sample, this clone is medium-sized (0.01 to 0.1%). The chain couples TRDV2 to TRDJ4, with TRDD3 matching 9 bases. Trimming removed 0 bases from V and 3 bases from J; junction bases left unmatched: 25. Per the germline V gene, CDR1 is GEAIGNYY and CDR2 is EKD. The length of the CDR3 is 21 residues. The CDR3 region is CACDTVLAGSDVMGDRGPLIF. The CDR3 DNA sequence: TGTGCCTGTGACACCGTTCTGGCGGGTTCCGACGTGATGGGGGATAGGGGACCCCTGATCTTT.

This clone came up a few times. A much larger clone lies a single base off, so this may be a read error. The CDR3 spells CACDTVSTPTSWGTLRDKLIF. The CDR3 coding sequence is TGTGCCTGTGACACCGTGTCGACTCCGACGAGTTGGGGGACACTCAGGGATAAACTCATCTTT. The J gene is TRDJ1, the V gene TRDV2; TRDD3 matches at 7 bases. The ends lost 0 bases at V and 5 bases at J; junction bases unmatched: 26. Germline CDR1 and CDR2: GEAIGNYY and EKD. The CDR3 is made up of 21 amino acids.

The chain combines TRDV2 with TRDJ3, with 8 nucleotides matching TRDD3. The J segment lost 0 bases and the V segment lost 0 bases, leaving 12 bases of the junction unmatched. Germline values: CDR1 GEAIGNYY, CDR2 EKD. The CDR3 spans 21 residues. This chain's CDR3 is CACDTGPLLGANSWDTRQMFF. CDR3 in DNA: TGTGCCTGTGACACCGGGCCCCTACTGGGGGCTAACTCCTGGGACACCCGACAGATGTTTTTC.

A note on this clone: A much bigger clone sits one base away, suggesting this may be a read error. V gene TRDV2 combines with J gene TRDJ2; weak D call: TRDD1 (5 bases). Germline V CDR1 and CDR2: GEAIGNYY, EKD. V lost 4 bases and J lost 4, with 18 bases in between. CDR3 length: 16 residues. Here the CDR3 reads CACDEIPGSSTAQLFF. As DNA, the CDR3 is TGTGCCTGTGATGAAATCCCTGGCTCTTCGACAGCACAACTCTTCTTT.

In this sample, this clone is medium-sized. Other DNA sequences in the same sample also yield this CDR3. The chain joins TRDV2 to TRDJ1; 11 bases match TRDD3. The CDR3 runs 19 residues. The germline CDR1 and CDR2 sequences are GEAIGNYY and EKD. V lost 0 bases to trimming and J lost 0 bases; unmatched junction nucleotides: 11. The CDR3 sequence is CACDTVVGDTIGYTDKLIF. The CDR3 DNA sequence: TGTGCCTGTGACACCGTGGTGGGGGATACGATAGGGTACACCGATAAACTCATCTTT.

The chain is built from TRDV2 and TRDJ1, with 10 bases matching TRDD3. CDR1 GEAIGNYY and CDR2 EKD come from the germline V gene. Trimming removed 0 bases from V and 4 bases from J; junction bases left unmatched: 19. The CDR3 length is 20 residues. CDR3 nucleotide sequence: TGTGCCTGTGACACCGTTGGTGGGGGATACTCGACGGGGGAAATCGATAAACTCATCTTT. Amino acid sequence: CACDTVGGGYSTGEIDKLIF.